Listed below are T cell receptor beta chains from one sample, sequenced in a study of control samples from healthy donors and cancer patients. Here immunoSEQ multiplex PCR was the method, and the copy in TCRdb shows in-frame clones only, minus some. The table records approximately 100,000 clones, 85% of them present only once. Sequenced input: blood. Receptors were obtained from a woman aged 35 to 49 in good health. Each CDR3 is given with its conserved first and last residue. The D gene is left open where the match is weak. Not all rows give a size; the values are once, few, many and, for expanded clones, a class.

d_call j_call clone_size v_call cdr3_nt cdr3_aa
NA TRBJ2-1 NA TRBV18 TGTGCCAGCTCCACCTATCTAGCGAGCGATGAGCAGTTCTTC CASSTYLASDEQFF
NA TRBJ2-4 once TRBV12-3/TRBV12-4 TGTGCCAGCAGTTTTAGTAGGAACATTCAGTACTTC CASSFSRNIQYF
NA TRBJ1-2 NA TRBV11-3 TGTGCCAGCAGCTTAGGGGCAGAGCGTCCCTTCTATGGCTACACCTTC CASSLGAERPFYGYTF
TRBD1 TRBJ2-7 NA TRBV24-1 TGTGCCACCAGTGATGCTGTCAGGGGGCGCTACGAGCAGTACTTC CATSDAVRGRYEQYF
NA TRBJ1-5 NA TRBV24-1 TGTGCCACCAGTGATAGGGGCAATCAGCCCCAGCATTTT CATSDRGNQPQHF
NA TRBJ1-1 NA TRBV24-1 TGTGCCACCAGTGATTTGAGGTCGGATGAAGCTTTCTTT CATSDLRSDEAFF
TRBD2 TRBJ2-1 once TRBV2 TGTGCCAGCAGTGGGCTAGCGGGGGGACGGTACAATGAGCAGTTCTTC CASSGLAGGRYNEQFF
TRBD2 TRBJ2-5 NA TRBV6-2/TRBV6-3 TGTGCCAGCAGTTACTCTAGCGGGGGGGCAAAGACCCAGTACTTC CASSYSSGGAKTQYF
NA TRBJ1-5 few TRBV9 TGTGCCAGCAGCTCTACGGGGGGCAATCAGCCCCAGCATTTT CASSSTGGNQPQHF
NA TRBJ2-1 NA TRBV5-4 TGTGCCAGCTCCCGGGACGGAGAAACGGGCAATGAGCAGTTCTTC CASSRDGETGNEQFF
TRBD1 TRBJ1-5 NA TRBV6-6 TGTGCCAGCAGTAAGACAGGGGAGGGCAATCAGCCCCAGCATTTT CASSKTGEGNQPQHF
TRBD1 TRBJ2-2 NA TRBV7-3 TGTGCCAGCAGTTCACAGGGGGCGAGCACCGGGGAGCTGTTTTTT CASSSQGASTGELFF
NA TRBJ1-2 NA TRBV27 TGTGCCAGCGGACAGTCGAGACTTGCTAACTATGGCTACACCTTC CASGQSRLANYGYTF
TRBD2 TRBJ2-5 NA TRBV5-8 TGTGCCAGCAGCTTGGAGGGACTAGCGGGGGCGCACCAAGAGACCCAGTACTTC CASSLEGLAGAHQETQYF
TRBD2 TRBJ2-7 NA TRBV30 TGTGCCTGGAGTCGCCCGAGCGGGGACGAGCAGTACTTC CAWSRPSGDEQYF
NA TRBJ2-3 few TRBV13 TGTGCCAGCAGACCGAGGGGCGGGGTGATCACAGATACGCAGTATTTT CASRPRGGVITDTQYF
TRBD1 TRBJ1-6 NA TRBV9 TGTGCCAGCAGCGGACAGGGGGGAGATTCACCCCTCCACTTT CASSGQGGDSPLHF
TRBD1 TRBJ2-7 NA TRBV25-1 TGTGCCAGCAGTACCCTCCGGGACAGATCCTACGAGCAGTACTTC CASSTLRDRSYEQYF
NA TRBJ1-4 NA TRBV4-3 TGCGCCAGCAGAAAAGTAAATCACGGGAATGAAAAACTGTTTTTT CASRKVNHGNEKLFF
TRBD2 TRBJ2-3 NA TRBV19 TGTGCCAGTAGTCGACTAGCGGGAAAAACAGATACGCAGTATTTT CASSRLAGKTDTQYF
TRBD1 TRBJ2-3 NA TRBV15 TGTGCCACCAGCAGAGATGCACAGGGGGATATAGATACGCAGTATTTT CATSRDAQGDIDTQYF
NA TRBJ1-6 once TRBV6-5 TGTGCCAGCAGTTACAAGGGGCCTGATTCTTCACCCCTCCACTTT CASSYKGPDSSPLHF
NA TRBJ1-2 once TRBV10-3 TGTGCCATCAGTGAGTCGGGTGGGGGACTTTCCTATGGCTACACCTTC CAISESGGGLSYGYTF
NA TRBJ1-1 NA TRBV5-1 TGCGCCAGCAGACTGACCCCCGGAAACACTGAAGCTTTCTTT CASRLTPGNTEAFF
NA TRBJ2-3 NA TRBV19 TGTGCCAGTAGGTTGGGGAGCACAGATACGCAGTATTTT CASRLGSTDTQYF
NA TRBJ1-5 once TRBV6-5 TGTGCCAGCAGTAATCCCCGGGGGCCCCAGCATTTT CASSNPRGPQHF
TRBD1 TRBJ1-1 NA TRBV10-3 TGTGCCATCAGACCGGGACAGGAGACGATTGAAGCTTTCTTT CAIRPGQETIEAFF
NA TRBJ1-2 NA TRBV9 TGTGCCAGCAGCGTAGGGCGGGGTGACAGACTCTATGGCTACACCTTC CASSVGRGDRLYGYTF
NA TRBJ2-5 NA TRBV6-2/TRBV6-3 TGTGCCAGCAGCTCCCGGGACCTCTACTTC CASSSRDLYF
TRBD1 TRBJ2-3 NA TRBV10-1 TGCGCCAGCAACGACAGGGTTGGGGGCACAGATACGCAGTATTTT CASNDRVGGTDTQYF
NA TRBJ2-5 NA TRBV3-1/TRBV3-2 TGTGCCAGCAGCCAGTGGCGGAAGCAAGAGACCCAGTACTTC CASSQWRKQETQYF
NA TRBJ1-6 NA TRBV30 TGTGCCTGGAACACGAGCGGGGGAAGACGCAATTCACCCCTCCACTTT CAWNTSGGRRNSPLHF
NA TRBJ1-4 NA TRBV6-1 TGTGCCAGCAGTGAGGGTTCAGGTGAAAAACTGTTTTTT CASSEGSGEKLFF
TRBD2 TRBJ2-1 NA TRBV7-8 TGTGCCAGCAGCGCACACGTACTAGCGGGGGGGCCCCTGAGCTCCTACAATGAGCAGTTCTTC CASSAHVLAGGPLSSYNEQFF
TRBD1 TRBJ1-1 NA TRBV18 TGTGCCACTAAAACAGGGGGCCCGAACACTGAAGCTTTCTTT CATKTGGPNTEAFF
TRBD2 TRBJ2-7 NA TRBV5-5 TGTGCCAGCAGCTTGGCTCTAGCGGGCCACTCCTACGAGCAGTACTTC CASSLALAGHSYEQYF
NA TRBJ2-5 NA TRBV2 TGTGCCAGCATCAGTGGCGAGACCCAGTACTTC CASISGETQYF
TRBD1 TRBJ1-2 NA TRBV5-6 TGTGCCAGCAGCCGGGGACAGGGGGATGGCTACACCTTC CASSRGQGDGYTF
TRBD1 TRBJ2-7 NA TRBV6-5 TGTGCCAGCAGTTACGGTGGGACAGGGTTCAACGAGCAGTACTTC CASSYGGTGFNEQYF
NA TRBJ2-6 NA TRBV5-4 TGTGCCAGCAGCTCGGGACTCGGCGGGGCCAACGTCCTGACTTTC CASSSGLGGANVLTF
NA TRBJ1-1 NA TRBV2 TGTGCCAGCAGTGACAGTCTCCCTAACACTGAAGCTTTCTTT CASSDSLPNTEAFF
TRBD2 TRBJ2-3 once TRBV3-1/TRBV3-2 TGTGCCAGCAGCCAAGATAACCAGCGGGGGATTACAGATACGCAGTATTTT CASSQDNQRGITDTQYF
NA TRBJ2-7 few TRBV6-1 TGTGCCAGCAGTGAAGGACTACAGGTAAACTCCTACGAGCAGTACTTC CASSEGLQVNSYEQYF